Each of the 16 T cell receptor beta chains below was sequenced from the same sample in a study of CXCR3-negative and CXCR3-positive naive CD8 T cells (dated 2019 in TCRdb). The instrument given in TCRdb is NextSeq 550. The Human TCR Profiling Kit (MiLaboratory) was used to prepare UMI-labeled 5' RACE TRB cDNA libraries. Once TCRdb had reprocessed the reads, it stored one entry per CDR3 protein sequence and supplied no DNA. This sample's table contains approximately 66,000 distinct CDR3 sequences. In total, the top ten clones hold roughly 1.5% of the sample. Sequencing was performed on naive CXCR3- CD8+ T cells from blood. The sample's cell subset or site, from its label and the paper: CD45RO-CCR7+CD27+CD95- naive CD8+ T cells lacking CXCR3 (TNR3-). These receptors were obtained from a human donor in good health. Some clones in this sample may be carry-over from other donors' samples.

This chain links TRBV20-1 with TRBJ2-1; there is no DNA to check the TCRdb D call of TRBD1. The V gene's germline CDR1 is DFQATT and CDR2 SNEGSKA (reference sequence). The CDR3 loop spans 16 amino acids. CDR3 region: CSAREAGQGFYNEQFF.

The chain couples TRBV28 to TRBJ2-7; TCRdb outputs TRBD1, but without DNA this stays unchecked. This CDR3 spans 15 amino acids. The germline gives CDR1 MDHEN, CDR2 SYDVKM. The CDR3 is CASSFRGSSSYEQYF.

V and J are TRBV29-1 and TRBJ2-5; TCRdb's D call of TRBD1 is untestable without DNA. CDR3 size: 12 residues. Germline V gives CDR1 SQVTM, CDR2 ANQGSEA. This CDR3 reads CSAPVGQETQYF. Full variable domain (remainder filled in from reference TRBV29-1 and TRBJ2-5): SAVISQKPSRDICQRGTSLTIQCQVDSQVTMMFWYRQQPGQSLTLIATANQGSEATYESGFVIDKFPISRPNLTFSTLTVSNMSPEDSSIYLCSAPVGQETQYFGPGTRLLVL.

The rearrangement uses TRBV11-2 and TRBJ2-7; TCRdb designates TRBD1, a call that cannot be tested without DNA. The CDR3 covers 17 residues. Germline V CDR1 and CDR2: SGHAT, FQNNGV. The CDR3 here is CASSSGVPGQGAYEQYF.

The chain has TRBV28 and TRBJ2-3. The CDR3 is 13 amino acids. The germline V gene has CDR1 MDHEN and CDR2 SYDVKM. The CDR3 here is CASSLDMPDTQYF.

V gene TRBV7-3 combines with J gene TRBJ2-1; TCRdb's D call of TRBD2 is untestable without DNA. The CDR3 is made up of 17 amino acids. In germline, CDR1 is SGHTA, CDR2 FQGTGA. CDR3 in amino acids: CASSPGAGRLSNNERFF.

The chain recombines TRBV5-1 with TRBJ2-1; TCRdb's assignment of TRBD1 cannot be checked, as there is no DNA. The CDR3 length is 13 residues. Germline V gene data show CDR1 as SGHRS and CDR2 as YFSETQ. CDR3 in amino acids: CASSSGSPGEQFF. The full variable domain, in which reference TRBV5-1 and TRBJ2-1 provide the parts outside the CDR3, is KAGVTQTPRYLIKTRGQQVTLSCSPISGHRSVSWYQQTPGQGLQFLFEYFSETQRNKGNFPGRFSGRQFSNSRSEMNVSTLELGDSALYLCASSSGSPGEQFFGPGTRLTVL.

V gene TRBV6-5 combines with J gene TRBJ1-5. CDR1 and CDR2 (germline): MNHEY, SVGAGI. The CDR3 spans 18 residues. CDR3 amino acids: CASSPLGLRELNNQPQHF.

The chain uses TRBV11-2 and TRBJ2-3; as DNA is missing, the TRBD1 call by TCRdb cannot be tested. CDR1 and CDR2 from the germline V gene are SGHAT and FQNNGV. The CDR3 runs 14 residues. CDR3 residues: CASSQPGGTDTQYF.

This CDR3 is CASSLQGWDEQYF. The chain couples TRBV5-1 to TRBJ2-7; the TCRdb call, TRBD1, lacks DNA for checking. CDR3 length: 13 amino acids. The germline V gene has CDR1 SGHRS and CDR2 YFSETQ.

The rearrangement uses TRBV3-1 and TRBJ2-7; the D call from TCRdb, TRBD2, cannot be confirmed without DNA. CDR1 and CDR2 from the germline V gene are LGHDT and YNNKEL (reference sequence). The CDR3 has 16 amino acids. The chain's CDR3 is CASSHSSGKNIYEQYF.

This chain joins TRBV20-1 and TRBJ1-2. CDR1 DFQATT and CDR2 SNEGSKA come from the germline V gene (reference sequence). The CDR3 loop spans 12 amino acids. CDR3 residues: CSATYPNYGYTF.

The chain employs TRBV4-1 and TRBJ1-2. The length of the CDR3 is 14 residues. Per germline, CDR1 MGHRA and CDR2 YSYEKL. The CDR3 reads CASSQGNAGYGYTF.

The gene calls are TRBV28 and TRBJ1-6; without DNA, the TCRdb call of TRBD1 cannot be checked. Germline V gene sequence: CDR1 MDHEN, CDR2 SYDVKM. The CDR3 has 15 residues. This chain's CDR3 is CASSIQGSYNSPLHF.

The chain links TRBV5-1 to TRBJ2-1. Germline CDR1 and CDR2: SGHRS and YFSETQ. The CDR3 runs to 14 residues. The CDR3 loop reads CASSLLGSYNEQFF.

The chain is built from TRBV5-4 and TRBJ2-7. Per germline, CDR1 SGHNT and CDR2 YYREEE (reference sequence). The CDR3 is 15 residues long. This CDR3 is CASSLESDYAYEQYF.